This TCR beta chain was sequenced for a study of T cells expressing NK-cell markers. The overall study: The authors sequenced eight donors, of whom seven were HCMV-seropositive and one was seronegative.

With UMIs, 5'RACE template switching was used to make TCR beta cDNA. TCRdb re-called the 5' RACE reads and shows each CDR3 protein once, DNA omitted. The sample includes around 550,000 distinct CDR3 sequences. Overall study findings and caveats: The share of CD8+ T cells held by dominant NKG2C+ clonotypes was about 1.0-8% in several donors.

With respect to this clonotype: Its antigen is currently unknown.

The CDR3 loop spans 13 amino acids. Germline loops: CDR1 MNHNY, CDR2 SVGAGI (reference sequence). J is TRBJ1-6 and V is TRBV6-6. This receptor was identified in a man in his late teens or twenties in good health. Sequencing used blood T cells: a sorted CD56 or NKG2C T cell subset, CD4+ or CD8+ T cells, or bulk PBMC T cells (not recorded which). CDR3 loop: CASSYAYNSPLHF.